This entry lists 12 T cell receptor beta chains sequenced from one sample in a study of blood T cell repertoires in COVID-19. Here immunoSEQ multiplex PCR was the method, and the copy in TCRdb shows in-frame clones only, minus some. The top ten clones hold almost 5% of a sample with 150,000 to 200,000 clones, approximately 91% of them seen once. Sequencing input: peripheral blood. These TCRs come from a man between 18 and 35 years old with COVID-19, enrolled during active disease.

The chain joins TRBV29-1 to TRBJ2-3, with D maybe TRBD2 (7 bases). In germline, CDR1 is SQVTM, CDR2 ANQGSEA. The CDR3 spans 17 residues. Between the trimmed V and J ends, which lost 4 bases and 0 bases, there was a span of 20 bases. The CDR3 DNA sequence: TGCAGCGTTGTCGTGAGGGGGGCGGGAGCTAGCACAGATACGCAGTATTTT. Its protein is CSVVVRGAGASTDTQYF.

The DNA for the CDR3 is TGTGCCACCAGGAAAAGGACAGACAATCAGCCCCAGCATTTT. This sequence encodes CATRKRTDNQPQHF. The genes are TRBV24-1 and TRBJ1-5; D is perhaps TRBD1 (6 bases). Germline-derived CDR1 and CDR2 are KGHDR and SFDVKD. The germline V and J ends were trimmed by 7 bases and 3 bases, with 12 bases remaining between them. CDR3 length: 14 amino acids.

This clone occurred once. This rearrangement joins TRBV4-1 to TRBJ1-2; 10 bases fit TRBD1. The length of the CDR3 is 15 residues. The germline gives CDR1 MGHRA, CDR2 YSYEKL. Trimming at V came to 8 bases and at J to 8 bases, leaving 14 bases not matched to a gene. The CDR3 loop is CASSGPGQGVRGYTF. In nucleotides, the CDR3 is TGCGCCAGCTCAGGCCCAGGACAGGGGGTTAGAGGCTACACCTTC.

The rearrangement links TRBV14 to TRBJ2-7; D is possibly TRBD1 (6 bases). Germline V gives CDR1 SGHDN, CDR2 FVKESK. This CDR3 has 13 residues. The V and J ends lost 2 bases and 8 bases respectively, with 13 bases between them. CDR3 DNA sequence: TGTGCCAGCAGCCAAAGGGACACTGGCCAGCAGTACTTC. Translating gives CASSQRDTGQQYF.

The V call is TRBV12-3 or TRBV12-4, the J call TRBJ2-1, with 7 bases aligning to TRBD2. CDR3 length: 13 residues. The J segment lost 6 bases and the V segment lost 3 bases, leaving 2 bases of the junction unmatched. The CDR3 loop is CASSFGRRNEQFF. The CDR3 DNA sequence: TGTGCCAGCAGTTTCGGGAGGCGCAATGAGCAGTTCTTC.

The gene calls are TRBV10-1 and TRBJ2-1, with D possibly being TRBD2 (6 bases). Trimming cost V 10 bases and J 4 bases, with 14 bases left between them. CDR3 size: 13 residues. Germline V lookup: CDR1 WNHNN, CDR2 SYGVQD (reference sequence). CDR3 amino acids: CATLTSPYNEQFF. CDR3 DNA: TGCGCCACCCTCACTAGCCCGTACAATGAGCAGTTCTTC.

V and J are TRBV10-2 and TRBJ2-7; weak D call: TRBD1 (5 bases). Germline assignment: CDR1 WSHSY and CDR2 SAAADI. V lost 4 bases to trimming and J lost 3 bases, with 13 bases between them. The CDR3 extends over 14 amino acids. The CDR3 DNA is TGCGCCAGCAGTGGCCCGAATAGGGGCTACGAGCAGTACTTC. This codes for CASSGPNRGYEQYF.

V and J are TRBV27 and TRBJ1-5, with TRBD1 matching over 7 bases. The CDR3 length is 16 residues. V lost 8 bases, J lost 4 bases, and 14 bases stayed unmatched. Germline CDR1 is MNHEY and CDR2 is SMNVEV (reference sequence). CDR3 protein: CASGLFKGAGNQPQHF. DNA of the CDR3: TGTGCCAGCGGACTTTTCAAGGGGGCAGGTAATCAGCCCCAGCATTTT.

CDR3 region: CASGPYNEQFF. The CDR3 nucleotides are TGTGCCAGCGGGCCCTACAATGAGCAGTTCTTC. The rearrangement links TRBV2 to TRBJ2-1; no firm D call. The CDR3 is made up of 11 amino acids. Germline CDR1 SNHLY, CDR2 FYNNEI. The V end lost 8 bases, the J end lost 2 bases, and 4 bases lay between the germline ends.

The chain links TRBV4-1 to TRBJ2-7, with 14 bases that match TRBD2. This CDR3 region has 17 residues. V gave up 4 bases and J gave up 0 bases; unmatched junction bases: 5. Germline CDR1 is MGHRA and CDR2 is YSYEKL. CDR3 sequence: CASSRGLAGVRSYEQYF. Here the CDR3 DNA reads TGCGCCAGCAGCCGGGGACTAGCGGGAGTCCGCTCCTACGAGCAGTACTTC.

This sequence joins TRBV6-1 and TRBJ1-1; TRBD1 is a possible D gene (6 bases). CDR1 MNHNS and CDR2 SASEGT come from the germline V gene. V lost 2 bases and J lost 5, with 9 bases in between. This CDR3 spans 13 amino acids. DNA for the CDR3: TGTGCCAGCAGTGAAAACAGGGTAACTGAAGCTTTCTTT. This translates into CASSENRVTEAFF.

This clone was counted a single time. CDR3 nucleotide sequence: TGTGCCAGCAGTGAAGCGGGACTTTACAATGAGCAGTTCTTC. Translation gives CASSEAGLYNEQFF. The chain recombines TRBV6-1 with TRBJ2-1; tentative D call: TRBD2 (6 bases). Germline V gene sequence: CDR1 MNHNS, CDR2 SASEGT. The V and J ends lost 0 bases and 4 bases respectively, with 7 bases between them. This CDR3 has 14 residues.